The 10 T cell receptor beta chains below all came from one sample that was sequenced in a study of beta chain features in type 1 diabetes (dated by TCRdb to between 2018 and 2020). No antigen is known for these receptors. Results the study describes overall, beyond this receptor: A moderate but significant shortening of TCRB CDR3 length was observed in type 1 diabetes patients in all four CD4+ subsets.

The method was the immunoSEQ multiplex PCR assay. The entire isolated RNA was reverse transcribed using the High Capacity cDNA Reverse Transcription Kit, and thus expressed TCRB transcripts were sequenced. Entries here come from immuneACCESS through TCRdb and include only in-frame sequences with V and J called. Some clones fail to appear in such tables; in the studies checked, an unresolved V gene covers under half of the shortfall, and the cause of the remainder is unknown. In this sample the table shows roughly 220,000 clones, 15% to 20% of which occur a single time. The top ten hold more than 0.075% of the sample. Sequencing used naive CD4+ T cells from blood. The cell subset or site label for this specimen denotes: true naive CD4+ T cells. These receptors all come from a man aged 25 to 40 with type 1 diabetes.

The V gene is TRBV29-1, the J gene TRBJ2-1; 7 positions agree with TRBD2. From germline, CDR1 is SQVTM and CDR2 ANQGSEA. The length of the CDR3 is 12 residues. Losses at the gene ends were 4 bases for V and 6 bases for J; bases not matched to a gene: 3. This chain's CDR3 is CSVVREFNEQFF. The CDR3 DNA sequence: TGCAGCGTTGTGCGGGAGTTCAATGAGCAGTTCTTC.

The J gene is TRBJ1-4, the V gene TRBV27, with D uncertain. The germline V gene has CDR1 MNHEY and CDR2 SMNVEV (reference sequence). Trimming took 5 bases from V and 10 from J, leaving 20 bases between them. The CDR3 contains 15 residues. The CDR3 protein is CASSPDQRGSGKLFF. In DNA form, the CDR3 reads TGTGCCAGCAGTCCCGACCAGAGAGGGTCTGGAAAACTGTTTTTT.

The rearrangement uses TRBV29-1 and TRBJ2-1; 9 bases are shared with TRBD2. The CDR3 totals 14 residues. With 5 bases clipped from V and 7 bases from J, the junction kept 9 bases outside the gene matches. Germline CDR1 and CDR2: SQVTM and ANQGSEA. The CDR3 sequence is CSVRTSEKPNEQFF. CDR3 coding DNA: TGCAGCGTTCGGACTAGCGAGAAACCGAATGAGCAGTTCTTC.

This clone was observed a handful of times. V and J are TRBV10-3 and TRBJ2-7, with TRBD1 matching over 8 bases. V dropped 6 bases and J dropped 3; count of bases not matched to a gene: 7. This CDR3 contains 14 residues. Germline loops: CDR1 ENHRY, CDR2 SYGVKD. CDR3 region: CAIRADREGYEQYF. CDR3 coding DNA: TGTGCCATCAGGGCGGACAGGGAAGGCTACGAGCAGTACTTC.

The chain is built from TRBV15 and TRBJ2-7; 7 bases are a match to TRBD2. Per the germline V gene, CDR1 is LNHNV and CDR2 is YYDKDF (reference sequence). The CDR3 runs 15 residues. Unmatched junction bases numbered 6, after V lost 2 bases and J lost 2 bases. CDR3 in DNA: TGTGCCACCAGCAGACGTGGGAGGGCCGCCTACGAGCAGTACTTC. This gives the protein CATSRRGRAAYEQYF.

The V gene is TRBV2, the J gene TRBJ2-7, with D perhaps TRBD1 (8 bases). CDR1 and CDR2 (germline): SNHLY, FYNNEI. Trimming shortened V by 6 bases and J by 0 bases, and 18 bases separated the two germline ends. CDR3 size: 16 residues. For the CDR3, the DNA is TGTGCCAGCAGGCGACAGGGGAGGGAGGTCTCCTACGAGCAGTACTTC. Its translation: CASRRQGREVSYEQYF.

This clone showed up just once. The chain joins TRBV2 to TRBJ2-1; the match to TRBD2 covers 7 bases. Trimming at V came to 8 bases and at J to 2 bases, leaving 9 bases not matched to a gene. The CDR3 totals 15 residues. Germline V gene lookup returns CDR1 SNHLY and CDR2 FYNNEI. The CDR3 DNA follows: TGTGCCAGCTGGGAGGGTAGCGGAACCTACAATGAGCAGTTCTTC. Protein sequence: CASWEGSGTYNEQFF.

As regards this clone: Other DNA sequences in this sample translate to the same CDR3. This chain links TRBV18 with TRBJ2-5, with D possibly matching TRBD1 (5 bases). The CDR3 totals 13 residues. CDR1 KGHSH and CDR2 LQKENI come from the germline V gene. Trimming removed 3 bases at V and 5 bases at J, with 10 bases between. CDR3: CASSPQGLETQYF. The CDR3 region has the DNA TGTGCCAGCTCACCGCAGGGTTTGGAGACCCAGTACTTC.

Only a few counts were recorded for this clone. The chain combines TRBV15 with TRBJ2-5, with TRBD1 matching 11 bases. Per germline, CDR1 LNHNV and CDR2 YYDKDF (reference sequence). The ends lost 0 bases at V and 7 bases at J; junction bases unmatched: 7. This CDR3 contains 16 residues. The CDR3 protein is CATSRDGQGARGTQYF. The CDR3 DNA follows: TGTGCCACCAGCAGAGACGGACAGGGGGCGCGAGGGACCCAGTACTTC.

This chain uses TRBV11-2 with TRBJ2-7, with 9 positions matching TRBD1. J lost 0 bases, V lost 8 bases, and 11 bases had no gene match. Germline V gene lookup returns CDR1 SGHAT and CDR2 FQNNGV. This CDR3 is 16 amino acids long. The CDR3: CASGTTGGQSSYEQYF. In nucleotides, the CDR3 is TGTGCCAGCGGAACCACAGGGGGCCAGAGCTCCTACGAGCAGTACTTC.